These T cell receptor beta chains were read from a single sample in a study of T cells in Graves' hyperthyroidism and ophthalmopathy. TCRdb re-called the multiplex PCR reads through MiXCR, storing one row per CDR3 protein. Of approximately 600,000 distinct CDR3 sequences listed, roughly 16% are singletons. The sample comprised blood. The receptors derive from a woman between 25 and 40 years old with Graves' hyperthyroidism. Both conserved end residues are part of each CDR3. The D gene is left open where the match is weak. Clone size is given for some rows only: seen once, a few or many times, or a class if the clone is expanded.

.	TRBJ2-3	TRBV5-6	few	TGTGCCAGCAGCTTGGTACAGGGCAACACAGATACGCAGTATTTT	CASSLVQGNTDTQYF
TRBD1	TRBJ2-3	TRBV20-1	.	TGCAGTGCTGACAGGGGGTGGGGCACAGATACGCAGTATTTT	CSADRGWGTDTQYF
TRBD1	TRBJ1-2	TRBV29-1	many	TGCAGCGTTGAAAACAGGGGCGACGACTATGGCTACACCTTC	CSVENRGDDYGYTF
.	TRBJ1-2	TRBV28	many	TGTGCCAGCAGTTTGGCCCCCATCGGGGTCGGCTACACCTTC	CASSLAPIGVGYTF
.	TRBJ2-7	TRBV28	many	TGTGCCAGCAGGATCCGGTCGTTTTCGGAGCAGAACGCAATCGACGAGCAGTACTTC	CASRIRSFSEQNAIDEQYF
.	TRBJ1-1	TRBV19	few	TGTGCCAGTAGTATCTCGTGGGGGAACACTGAAGCTTTCTTT	CASSISWGNTEAFF
.	TRBJ2-2	TRBV28	.	TGTGCCAGCAGGTACAGGGTATCCGGGGAGCTGTTTTTT	CASRYRVSGELFF
.	TRBJ2-1	TRBV20-1	few	TGCAGTGCCCCACCCGTTCAGTTCTTC	CSAPPVQFF
TRBD2	TRBJ2-7	TRBV20-1	many	TGCAGTGCCCGTTCTAGCGGGAGGGGTTACGAGCAGTACTTC	CSARSSGRGYEQYF
TRBD2	TRBJ2-5	TRBV5-5	.	TGTGCCAGCAGCCCGGGACTAGCGGGAGGCCAGACCCAGTACTTC	CASSPGLAGGQTQYF